This T cell receptor beta chain was profiled in a study of cytomegalovirus exposure and HLA in healthy donors. Background on the study: Later analysis reported that the approximately 120 validation repertoires shared the platform of the 600 to 750 first-cohort repertoires.

This CDR3 contains 13 residues. In germline, CDR1 is MRHNA, CDR2 SNTAGT. Trimming shortened V by 7 bases and J by 3 bases, and 12 bases separated the two germline ends. In its sample, this clone was seen once. Its target is unknown. Here immunoSEQ multiplex PCR was the method, and the copy in TCRdb shows in-frame clones only, minus some. Among over 150,000 clones listed, 75% to 90% were seen once. Study-level points and caveats: The classifier, whose performance was assessed in both the original and validation cohorts, reportedly diagnosed cytomegalovirus status with high specificity and sensitivity. Cytomegalovirus-associated status was assigned to roughly 160 TCR beta chains.

Material: PBMCs. V is TRBV6-4 and J is TRBJ1-2, with D maybe TRBD1 (5 bases). This clonotype originated in a woman younger than 35 in good health and CMV-seronegative. The CDR3 protein is CASKWRGDYGYTF. The CDR3 region has the DNA TGTGCCAGCAAATGGAGGGGAGACTATGGCTACACCTTC.